Each of the 13 T cell receptor beta chains below was sequenced from the same sample in a study of neurological immune-mediated disorders. TCRdb analysed the 5' RACE reads with MiXCR anew, one entry per CDR3 protein. The sample holds approximately 44,000 distinct CDR3 sequences; 5.8% are singletons and the top ten take approximately 1.3%. The material sequenced was CD4+ T cells from blood. Receptors originate from a woman younger than 30 with multiple sclerosis.

This clonotype has at least ten counts. A much larger clone differs from this one at a single base, so this may be a read error. V usage is TRBV3-1 and J usage is TRBJ1-5; D is uncertain. Deletions cut 4 bases from V and 2 bases from J, with 9 bases between. The length of the CDR3 is 14 residues. CDR1 LGHDT and CDR2 YNNKEL come from the germline V gene (reference sequence). The chain's CDR3 is CASSLGRGNQPQHF. The CDR3 coding sequence is TGTGCCAGCAGCCTTGGACGGGGCAATCAGCCCCAGCATTTT.

The sample holds many counts of this clonotype. The V gene is TRBV28, the J gene TRBJ1-1, with a weak D call TRBD1 (6 bases). V was clipped by 3 bases and J by 10 bases, with 18 bases between them. CDR3 length: 14 residues. Germline loops: CDR1 MDHEN, CDR2 SYDVKM. The CDR3 sequence is CASSFLWGAGRAFF. As DNA, the CDR3 is TGTGCCAGCAGTTTTTTATGGGGGGCCGGCCGAGCTTTCTTT.

This clonotype has ten or more counts. The J gene is TRBJ2-2, the V gene TRBV6-6; D not resolved. Per the germline V gene, CDR1 is MNHNY and CDR2 is SVGAGI (reference sequence). The ends were cut back, 5 bases at V and 5 bases at J, with 18 bases in the middle. The CDR3 spans 16 residues. CDR3 DNA sequence: TGTGCCAGCAGTCGTACCCCGACACGAGTTACCGGGGAGCTGTTTTTT. Translating gives CASSRTPTRVTGELFF.

Ten or more counts support this clonotype. This chain connects TRBV5-1 to TRBJ1-1; D uncertain. V lost 0 bases and J 0 bases, leaving 9 bases between the germline ends. Germline V gives CDR1 SGHRS, CDR2 YFSETQ. CDR3 length: 15 amino acids. In DNA, the CDR3 is TGCGCCAGCAGCTTGGCCGACGGCTTGAACACTGAAGCTTTCTTT. Translating it yields CASSLADGLNTEAFF.

This clonotype was detected many times. The J gene is TRBJ1-3, the V gene TRBV5-1; tentatively, D is TRBD1 (6 bases). Germline loops: CDR1 SGHRS, CDR2 YFSETQ. V was cut by 4 bases and J by 1 base, with 12 bases left in between. The CDR3 has 15 residues. In DNA, the CDR3 is TGCGCCAGCAGCACAACCACAGGGTCTGGAAACACCATATATTTT. As protein: CASSTTTGSGNTIYF.

This clonotype was observed many times. Written as DNA, the CDR3 is TGCGCCAGCAGTGTCGGGGAGCGGACGCCCCAGCATTTT. It translates to CASSVGERTPQHF. The V gene is TRBV10-2, the J gene TRBJ1-5; D gene unclear. Germline-derived CDR1 and CDR2 are WSHSY and SAAADI. The CDR3 is 13 amino acids. V lost 4 bases, J lost 9 bases, and 13 bases lay in between.

This clonotype was detected many times. The chain links TRBV5-1 to TRBJ1-4; D is unclear. The germline V gene encodes CDR1 SGHRS and CDR2 YFSETQ. This CDR3 has 16 amino acids. Trimming removed 4 bases at V and 0 bases at J, with 13 bases between. CDR3 DNA sequence: TGCGCCAGCAGCGGCGGCACAGCCGCAACTAATGAAAAACTGTTTTTT. This codes for CASSGGTAATNEKLFF.

This clonotype was counted ten times or more. This chain links TRBV5-1 with TRBJ2-2, with D unresolved. Germline V lookup: CDR1 SGHRS, CDR2 YFSETQ. Between the trimmed V and J ends, which lost 3 bases and 6 bases, there was a span of 9 bases. This CDR3 is built from 13 residues. The CDR3 spells CASSSVGAGELFF. The DNA of the CDR3 is TGCGCCAGCAGCTCCGTTGGGGCCGGGGAGCTGTTTTTT.

This clonotype was seen many times. This rearrangement joins TRBV12-3 or TRBV12-4 to TRBJ2-1; 10 bases fit TRBD2. This CDR3 region has 17 residues. V was clipped by 2 bases and J by 6 bases; unmatched bases: 10. The chain's CDR3 is CASSLWARLAGANEQFF. The CDR3 region has the DNA TGTGCCAGCAGTTTATGGGCTAGGCTAGCGGGAGCCAATGAGCAGTTCTTC.

V usage is TRBV27 and J usage is TRBJ1-2; maybe TRBD1 (6 bases). This CDR3 comprises 14 residues. Trimming stripped 1 base from V and 6 bases from J, with 12 bases between. The germline V gene has CDR1 MNHEY and CDR2 SMNVEV (reference sequence). CDR3 in amino acids: CASSLLRGANGYTF. CDR3 DNA sequence: TGTGCCAGCAGTTTATTGAGGGGGGCTAATGGCTACACCTTC.

This clonotype was picked up many times. The chain recombines TRBV7-2 with TRBJ1-2, with 9 bases that match TRBD1. With V trimmed by 5 bases and J by 9 bases, 10 bases remained unmatched. This CDR3 region has 14 residues. The V gene's germline CDR1 is SGHTA and CDR2 FQGNSA. In DNA form, the CDR3 reads TGTGCCAGCAGCCCCCTCCGGGACAGGGATCGCTACACCTTC. This translates into CASSPLRDRDRYTF.

The rearrangement joins TRBV18 to TRBJ2-1, with TRBD2 as a possible D gene (6 bases). CDR3 length equals 16 residues. From germline, CDR1 is KGHSH and CDR2 LQKENI. Trimming took off 2 bases at V and 7 bases at J, with 18 bases between the two ends. The CDR3 protein is CASSPLETGLGNEQFF. In DNA, the CDR3 is TGTGCCAGCTCACCATTGGAAACGGGACTCGGGAATGAGCAGTTCTTC.

The sample holds many counts of this clonotype. J is TRBJ1-2 and V is TRBV5-5; the match to TRBD1 covers 7 bases. This CDR3 is 15 amino acids long. Germline values: CDR1 SGHKS, CDR2 YYEKEE (reference sequence). The trim removed 0 bases at V and 5 bases at J, leaving 7 bases unmatched. The CDR3 region has the DNA TGTGCCAGCAGCTTGGGGGCAGGGGGAGGTTATGGCTACACCTTC. The encoded protein is CASSLGAGGGYGYTF.